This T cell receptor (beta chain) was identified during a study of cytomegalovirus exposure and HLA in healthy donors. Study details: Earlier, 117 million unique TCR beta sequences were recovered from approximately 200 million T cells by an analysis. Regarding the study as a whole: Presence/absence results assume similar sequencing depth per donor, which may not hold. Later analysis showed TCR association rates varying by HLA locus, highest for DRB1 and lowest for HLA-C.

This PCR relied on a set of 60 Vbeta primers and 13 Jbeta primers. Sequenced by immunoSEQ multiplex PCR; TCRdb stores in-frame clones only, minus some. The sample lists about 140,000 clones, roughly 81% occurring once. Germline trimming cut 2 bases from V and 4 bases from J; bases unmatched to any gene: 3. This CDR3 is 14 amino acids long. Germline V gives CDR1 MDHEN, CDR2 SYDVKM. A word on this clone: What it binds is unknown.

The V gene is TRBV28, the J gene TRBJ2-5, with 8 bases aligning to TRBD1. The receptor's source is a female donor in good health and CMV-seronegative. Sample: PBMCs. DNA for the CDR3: TGTGCCAGCAGTTTAGGCAGGGGGCCAGAGACCCAGTACTTC. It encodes CASSLGRGPETQYF.